This record looks at one TCR beta chain sequence and its context. Its target is unknown. Using immunoSEQ multiplex PCR, the repertoire was profiled, and TCRdb retains in-frame clones only, with some absent. The table lists just over 20,000 clones, 84% of them singletons, with 2.4% in the top ten. The sample is drawn from a study of T cells in localized non-small cell lung cancer. General study results and limits: Adjacent lung held a median 57 of the top 100 tumor clones.

This CDR3 comprises 11 residues. CDR1 and CDR2 (germline): DFQATT, SNEGSKA (reference sequence). The V gene lost 3 bases and the J gene lost 4 bases, with 4 bases spanning the gap. Sequencing was performed on peripheral blood, taken before any cancer treatment. This TCR was recovered from a man aged 35 to 69 with stage I lung adenocarcinoma. This chain uses TRBV20-1 with TRBJ2-1; D gene ambiguous. CDR3 region: CSARWYNEQFF. CDR3 sequence (DNA): TGCAGTGCTAGGTGGTACAATGAGCAGTTCTTC.